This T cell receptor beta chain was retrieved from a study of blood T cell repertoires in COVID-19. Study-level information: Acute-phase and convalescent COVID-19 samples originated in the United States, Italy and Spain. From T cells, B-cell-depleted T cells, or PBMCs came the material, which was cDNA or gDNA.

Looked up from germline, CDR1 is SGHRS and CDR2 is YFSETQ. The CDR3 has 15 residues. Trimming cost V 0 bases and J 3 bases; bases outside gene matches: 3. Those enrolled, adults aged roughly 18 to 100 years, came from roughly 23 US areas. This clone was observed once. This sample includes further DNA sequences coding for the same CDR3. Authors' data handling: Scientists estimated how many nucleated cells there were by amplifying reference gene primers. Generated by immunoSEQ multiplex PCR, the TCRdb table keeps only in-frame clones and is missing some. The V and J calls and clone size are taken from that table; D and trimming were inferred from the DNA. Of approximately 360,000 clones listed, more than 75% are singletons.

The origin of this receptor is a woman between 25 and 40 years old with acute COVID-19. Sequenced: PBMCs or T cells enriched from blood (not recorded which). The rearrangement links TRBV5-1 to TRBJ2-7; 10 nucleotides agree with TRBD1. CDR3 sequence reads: CASSLAGQGIYEQYF. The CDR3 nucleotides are TGCGCCAGCAGCTTGGCGGGACAGGGGATCTACGAGCAGTACTTC.